The 27 T cell receptor beta chains in this list originate from one sample, sequenced in a study of shared clonotypes between healthy human individuals. Measured with immunoSEQ multiplex PCR; TCRdb has only the in-frame clones, and not every one. The data hold around 1,000,000 clones, with 70% to 85% observed a single time. The sequencing sample was made of memory CD4+ T cells from PBMCs. As to subset: CD45RA-negative fraction. These receptor sequences come from a man between 18 and 35 years old in good health. Some clones in this sample may be carry-over from other donors' samples.

The chain couples TRBV21-1 to TRBJ1-2; the table calls TRBD1, which could not be checked here. TRBV21-1 is tagged as a pseudogene. The CDR3 has 19 residues. The CDR3 here is CASSKGSRDRDLINYGYTF. CDR3 sequence (DNA): TGTGCCAGCAGCAAAGGGTCCCGGGACAGGGACCTTATTAACTATGGCTACACCTTC.

This clone was detected once. J is TRBJ2-7 and V is TRBV21-1; whether TRBD1, the table's D call, matches the DNA was not checked. TRBV21-1 is noted as a pseudogene. The length of the CDR3 is 14 residues. The CDR3 region has the DNA TGTGCCAGCAGCAAGGGGCAGCATTCCTACGAGCAGTACTTC. Translating gives CASSKGQHSYEQYF.

The chain joins TRBV6-1 to TRBJ2-7; D possibly corresponds to TRBD2 (5 bases). There are 15 residues in the CDR3. V was clipped by 7 bases and J by 5 bases, with 21 bases between them. The germline V gene has CDR1 MNHNS and CDR2 SASEGT. The CDR3 coding sequence is TGTGCCAGCACCCAAAAAGTGGAGGAAAGGCACGAGCAGTACTTC. This gives the protein CASTQKVEERHEQYF.

The chain couples TRBV18 to TRBJ1-1; D not certain. CDR1 is KGHSH, CDR2 LQKENI, per germline. V was cut by 2 bases and J by 6 bases, with 10 bases left in between. This CDR3 region has 13 residues. The CDR3 sequence: CASSPGTTAEAFF. DNA of the CDR3: TGTGCCAGCTCACCAGGAACGACGGCTGAAGCTTTCTTT. The variable domain in full, completed from reference TRBV18 and TRBJ1-1, reads NAGVMQNPRHLVRRRGQEARLRCSPMKGHSHVYWYRQLPEEGLKFMVYLQKENIIDESGMPKERFSAEFPKEGPSILRIQQVVRGDSAAYFCASSPGTTAEAFFGQGTRLTVV.

The gene calls are TRBV28 and TRBJ2-3; D remains unclear. CDR3 length equals 14 residues. Germline CDR1 and CDR2: MDHEN and SYDVKM. Trimming stripped 5 bases from V and 7 bases from J, with 16 bases between. This chain's CDR3 is CASSHTLSRNTQYF. CDR3 bases: TGTGCCAGCAGTCACACACTGAGTAGGAATACGCAGTATTTT. The whole variable domain, filled in from reference TRBV28 and TRBJ2-3, reads DVKVTQSSRYLVKRTGEKVFLECVQDMDHENMFWYRQDPGLGLRLIYFSYDVKMKEKGDIPEGYSVSREKKERFSLILESASTNQTSMYLCASSHTLSRNTQYFGPGTRLTVL.

This clone came up a few times. J is TRBJ2-5 and V is TRBV28; D remains unclear. The CDR3 extends over 10 amino acids. The V and J ends lost 10 bases and 5 bases respectively, with 8 bases between them. Germline CDR1 and CDR2: MDHEN and SYDVKM. The chain's CDR3 is CATREETQYF. Written as DNA, the CDR3 is TGTGCCACCAGAGAGGAGACCCAGTACTTC.

The chain links TRBV9 to TRBJ1-5; D is uncertain. Looked up from germline, CDR1 is SGDLS and CDR2 is YYNGEE. This CDR3 has 14 residues. V was pared by 4 bases and J by 3 bases, with 11 bases between. CDR3 DNA: TGTGCCAGCAGCCTCGGACTGGACAATCAGCCCCAGCATTTT. Residues: CASSLGLDNQPQHF.

The chain combines TRBV19 with TRBJ2-7; TRBD1 agrees at 8 bases. The germline V gene has CDR1 LNHDA and CDR2 SQIVND (reference sequence). There are 15 residues in the CDR3. Trimming cost V 6 bases and J 7 bases; bases outside gene matches: 14. The CDR3 spells CASRKENRGAGEQYF. CDR3 coding DNA: TGTGCCAGTAGAAAGGAGAACAGGGGGGCAGGTGAGCAGTACTTC.

This clone has a handful of counts. This sample also contains other DNA sequences that code for the same CDR3. The genes are TRBV5-1 and TRBJ2-2; 7 nucleotides line up with TRBD1. The germline gives CDR1 SGHRS, CDR2 YFSETQ. The ends lost 4 bases at V and 2 bases at J; junction bases unmatched: 5. The CDR3 loop spans 15 amino acids. The DNA of the CDR3 is TGCGCCAGCAGCCCCGGGACAGCCAACACCGGGGAGCTGTTTTTT. Its protein product is CASSPGTANTGELFF.

The chain combines TRBV27 with TRBJ2-2; TRBD2 aligns across 8 bases. CDR3 size: 15 residues. The germline V gene encodes CDR1 MNHEY and CDR2 SMNVEV (reference sequence). Trimming at V came to 9 bases and at J to 2 bases, leaving 8 bases not matched to a gene. For the CDR3, the DNA is TGTGCCAGTAAAATAGCGGGAACTAACACCGGGGAGCTGTTTTTT. Its protein product is CASKIAGTNTGELFF.

V and J are TRBV7-2 and TRBJ1-2; TRBD1 might be the D (6 bases). Looked up from germline, CDR1 is SGHTA and CDR2 is FQGNSA. With 3 bases removed from V and 1 base from J, the gap between germline ends came to 12 bases. The CDR3 sequence is 15 residues long. CDR3 in amino acids: CASSFRGDSNYGYTF. In DNA form, the CDR3 reads TGTGCCAGCAGCTTCAGGGGAGACAGTAACTATGGCTACACCTTC.

J is TRBJ2-7 and V is TRBV7-2; D might be TRBD1 (6 bases). Trimming took off 6 bases at V and 2 bases at J, with 17 bases between the two ends. Germline-derived CDR1 and CDR2 are SGHTA and FQGNSA. The CDR3 totals 15 residues. Here the CDR3 reads CASRPNRDTPYEQYF. CDR3 DNA sequence: TGTGCCAGCAGGCCGAACCGGGACACTCCCTACGAGCAGTACTTC.

This chain joins TRBV5-1 and TRBJ1-2; the D gene is possibly TRBD1 (5 bases). Germline CDR1 is SGHRS and CDR2 is YFSETQ. The CDR3 totals 15 residues. The ends were cut back, 3 bases at V and 4 bases at J, with 16 bases in the middle. In DNA, the CDR3 is TGCGCCAGCAGCTCCGACCAGGGCGGGAGCTATGGCTACACCTTC. It encodes CASSSDQGGSYGYTF.

The chain is built from TRBV5-1 and TRBJ1-2; 7 bases line up with TRBD1. Germline V gene sequence: CDR1 SGHRS, CDR2 YFSETQ. Unmatched junction bases numbered 14, after V lost 1 base and J lost 2 bases. The CDR3 has 18 amino acids. The CDR3 here is CASSLTETGTEGNYGYTF. The CDR3 coding sequence is TGCGCCAGCAGCTTGACCGAGACAGGGACTGAGGGGAACTATGGCTACACCTTC.

V usage is TRBV11-2 and J usage is TRBJ2-3; D gene ambiguous. Germline V gives CDR1 SGHAT, CDR2 FQNNGV. With 4 bases removed from V and 5 bases from J, the gap between germline ends came to 10 bases. This CDR3 region has 13 residues. CDR3 amino acids: CASSSALGDTQYF. DNA for the CDR3: TGTGCCAGCAGCTCAGCACTCGGAGATACGCAGTATTTT.

The V gene is TRBV5-1, the J gene TRBJ2-7, with D possibly being TRBD1 (6 bases). V was pared by 4 bases and J by 3 bases, with 8 bases between. CDR1 and CDR2 from the germline V gene are SGHRS and YFSETQ. The CDR3 is 12 amino acids. CDR3 nucleotides: TGCGCCAGCAGCATGGACAGCTACGAGCAGTACTTC. Protein sequence: CASSMDSYEQYF. The variable domain in full, completed from reference TRBV5-1 and TRBJ2-7, reads KAGVTQTPRYLIKTRGQQVTLSCSPISGHRSVSWYQQTPGQGLQFLFEYFSETQRNKGNFPGRFSGRQFSNSRSEMNVSTLELGDSALYLCASSMDSYEQYFGPGTRLTVT.

This chain uses TRBV7-8 with TRBJ2-2; 8 nucleotides align to TRBD2. Germline CDR1 SGHVS, CDR2 FQNEAQ. J lost 9 bases, V lost 5 bases, and 17 bases had no gene match. The CDR3 extends over 17 amino acids. The CDR3 protein is CASSENIRGLVGRELFF. CDR3 in DNA: TGTGCCAGCAGCGAAAATATCCGGGGACTAGTGGGCCGGGAGCTGTTTTTT.

V is TRBV7-3 and J is TRBJ2-1; TRBD1 is a possible D gene (8 bases). The CDR3 is made up of 17 amino acids. Trimming left V 5 bases short and J 4 bases short, with 21 bases between. Germline CDR1 SGHTA, CDR2 FQGTGA. The CDR3 is CASSAGGGAGIYNEQFF. CDR3 coding DNA: TGTGCCAGCAGCGCAGGGGGCGGAGCGGGGATTTACAATGAGCAGTTCTTC.

The chain carries TRBV6-8 and TRBJ2-7; possible D gene TRBD2, 6 bases. The CDR3 has 14 amino acids. Germline values: CDR1 MNHGY, CDR2 SAAAGT. V gave up 6 bases and J gave up 3 bases, with 15 bases separating them. This CDR3 is CASSAGGAYYEQYF. The CDR3, as DNA: TGTGCCAGCAGCGCCGGCGGGGCCTACTACGAGCAGTACTTC.

The genes are TRBV30 and TRBJ2-7, with D maybe TRBD2 (6 bases). Trimming cost V 2 bases and J 0 bases, with 11 bases left between them. Per germline, CDR1 GTSNPN and CDR2 SVGIG (reference sequence). This CDR3 has 14 residues. CDR3 loop: CAWSRGVASYEQYF. The CDR3 DNA sequence: TGTGCCTGGAGTCGCGGGGTAGCCTCCTACGAGCAGTACTTC.

The CDR3 reads CASSVNWDEGNTIYF. CDR3 DNA sequence: TGCGCCAGCAGCGTGAACTGGGATGAGGGAAACACCATATATTTT. The V call is TRBV5-1, the J call TRBJ1-3; D call uncertain. Germline V gene lookup returns CDR1 SGHRS and CDR2 YFSETQ. The V and J ends lost 4 bases and 4 bases respectively, with 15 bases between them. The CDR3 is made up of 15 amino acids.

To note about this clone: The junction departs from germline at one end; a sequencing error may be responsible. The CDR3 DNA reads as TGTGCCGGCAGCCAAGAAGGGGAGGCTCTGTGGTTAGAGCAGTACTTC. Amino acids: CAGSQEGEALWLEQYF. The genes are TRBV4-2 and TRBJ2-7, with D perhaps matching TRBD2 (6 bases). Germline-derived CDR1 and CDR2 are LGHNA and YNFKEQ. CDR3 size: 16 residues.

The chain couples TRBV19 to TRBJ2-1; the D is unclear. The germline V gene encodes CDR1 LNHDA and CDR2 SQIVND (reference sequence). The V end was cut by 5 bases, the J end by 1 base, with 12 bases between. This CDR3 region has 15 residues. CDR3 nucleotides: TGTGCCAGTAGTGCCCGGCGTAGTTCCTACAATGAGCAGTTCTTC. This encodes CASSARRSSYNEQFF.

The chain joins TRBV30 to TRBJ2-5, with D perhaps matching TRBD2 (6 bases). V lost 0 bases and J lost 4, with 18 bases in between. The V gene's germline CDR1 is GTSNPN and CDR2 SVGIG (reference sequence). This CDR3 is 16 amino acids long. The CDR3, as DNA: TGTGCCTGGAGTGTACCCGGCGGGAACGCCGGAGAGACCCAGTACTTC. It codes for CAWSVPGGNAGETQYF. Combining the CDR3 with reference TRBV30 and TRBJ2-5 gives the whole variable domain SQTIHQWPATLVQPVGSPLSLECTVEGTSNPNLYWYRQAAGRGLQLLFYSVGIGQISSEVPQNLSASRPQDRQFILSSKKLLLSDSGFYLCAWSVPGGNAGETQYFGPGTRLLVL.

The genes are TRBV5-4 and TRBJ2-7; the D gene is possibly TRBD2 (5 bases). V was clipped by 4 bases and J by 2 bases, with 19 bases between them. Germline V gene lookup returns CDR1 SGHNT and CDR2 YYREEE (reference sequence). CDR3 length: 16 residues. The DNA for the CDR3 is TGTGCCAGCAGCCCCGGTGGGAGTTCTTCAGCCTACGAGCAGTACTTC. Its translation is CASSPGGSSSAYEQYF.

The genes are TRBV6-6 and TRBJ2-7, with D perhaps matching TRBD2 (5 bases). The CDR3 has 16 residues. Trimming removed 6 bases from V and 2 bases from J, with 20 bases in between. Per germline, CDR1 MNHNY and CDR2 SVGAGI (reference sequence). The CDR3 DNA sequence: TGTGCCAGCAGCTTATCGGGTGCGGGCCCAACCTACGAGCAGTACTTC. It codes for CASSLSGAGPTYEQYF.

The chain combines TRBV5-1 with TRBJ2-2; D unresolved. The CDR3 length is 15 residues. Germline V lookup: CDR1 SGHRS, CDR2 YFSETQ. Trimming cost V 4 bases and J 2 bases, with 12 bases left between them. The DNA of the CDR3 is TGCGCCAGCAGCCATGAATGGGCTAACACCGGGGAGCTGTTTTTT. Residues: CASSHEWANTGELFF. Based on the CDR3 plus reference TRBV5-1 and TRBJ2-2, the full variable domain is KAGVTQTPRYLIKTRGQQVTLSCSPISGHRSVSWYQQTPGQGLQFLFEYFSETQRNKGNFPGRFSGRQFSNSRSEMNVSTLELGDSALYLCASSHEWANTGELFFGEGSRLTVL.